The T cell receptor (beta chain) under discussion was sequenced for a study of shared clonotypes between healthy human individuals. Findings of the study overall: Memory subsets had estimated richness that was generally smaller than that of naive subsets. Sampling was confined to blood; repertoires within tissues likely differ. When naive CD4 clonotypes were compared across several donors, about 5% were shared.

Of note for this clone: The target antigen is unknown.

Germline-derived CDR1 and CDR2 are MNHNS and SASEGT. The CDR3 runs to 12 residues. V was shortened by 8 bases and J by 1 base, with 7 bases between the two germline ends. Naive-designated CD8 cells lacked CD45RO, were positively enriched for CCR7, and omitted terminally differentiated effector memory CD45RA+ cells. Under the authors' procedure: Junction-only immunoSEQ data arrived without quality scores, meaning filtering differed. The assay was immunoSEQ multiplex PCR, and TCRdb's table has in-frame clones only and misses some. V, J and clone size were drawn from that table, and D and trimming were deduced from the DNA. The sample has about 680,000 clones, roughly 94% seen once.

The receptor comes from a man aged 25 to 40 in good health. V is TRBV6-1 and J is TRBJ2-3; TRBD1 might be the D (6 bases). The sequencing input was naive CD8+ T cells sorted from blood. CDR3 DNA sequence: TGTGCCAGCCGACAGGGCACAGATACGCAGTATTTT. Amino acids: CASRQGTDTQYF.